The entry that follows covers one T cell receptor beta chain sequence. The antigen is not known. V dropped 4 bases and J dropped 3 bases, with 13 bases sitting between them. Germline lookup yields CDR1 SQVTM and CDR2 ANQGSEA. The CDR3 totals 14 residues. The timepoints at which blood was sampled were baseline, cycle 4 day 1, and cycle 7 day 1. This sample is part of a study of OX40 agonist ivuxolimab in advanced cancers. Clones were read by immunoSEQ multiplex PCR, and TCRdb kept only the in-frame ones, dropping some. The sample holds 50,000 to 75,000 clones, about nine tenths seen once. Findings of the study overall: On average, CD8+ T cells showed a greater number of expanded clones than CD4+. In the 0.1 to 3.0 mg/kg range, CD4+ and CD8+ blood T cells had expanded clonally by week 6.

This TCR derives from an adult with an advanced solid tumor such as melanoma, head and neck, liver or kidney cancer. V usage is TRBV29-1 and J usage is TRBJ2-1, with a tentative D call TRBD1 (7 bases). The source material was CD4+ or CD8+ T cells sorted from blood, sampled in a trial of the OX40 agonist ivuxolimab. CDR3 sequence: CSVVAGGNYNEQFF. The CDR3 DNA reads TGCAGCGTTGTTGCAGGGGGGAACTACAATGAGCAGTTCTTC.